This T cell receptor (beta chain) was recovered during a study of beta chain features in type 1 diabetes. General study points: Moderate but significant shortening of TCRB CDR3s was recorded in all four CD4+ subsets from Type 1 diabetes patients. VDJ junctions from patients with type 1 diabetes contained fewer insertions and more deletions.

As regards this clone: Antigen: not known.

Reverse transcribing all isolated RNA meant expressed TCRB transcripts were sequenced. Profiling relied on immunoSEQ multiplex PCR, and the TCRdb table lists in-frame clones only, not all of them. The sample carries 500,000 to 650,000 clones, roughly 12% recorded once. The CDR3 runs 15 residues. CDR1 is SGHTA, CDR2 FQGNSA, per germline. V lost 5 bases and J lost 3; bases outside the gene matches: 9. Each sorted fraction was over 95% pure. The chain joins TRBV7-2 to TRBJ1-1, with 7 bases that match TRBD1. The receptor comes from a young man with type 1 diabetes. Sequencing was carried out using naive CD4+ T cells from blood. CDR3 residues: CASSKGAGRDTEAFF. For the CDR3, the DNA is TGTGCCAGCAGCAAGGGGGCAGGGAGAGACACTGAAGCTTTCTTT.